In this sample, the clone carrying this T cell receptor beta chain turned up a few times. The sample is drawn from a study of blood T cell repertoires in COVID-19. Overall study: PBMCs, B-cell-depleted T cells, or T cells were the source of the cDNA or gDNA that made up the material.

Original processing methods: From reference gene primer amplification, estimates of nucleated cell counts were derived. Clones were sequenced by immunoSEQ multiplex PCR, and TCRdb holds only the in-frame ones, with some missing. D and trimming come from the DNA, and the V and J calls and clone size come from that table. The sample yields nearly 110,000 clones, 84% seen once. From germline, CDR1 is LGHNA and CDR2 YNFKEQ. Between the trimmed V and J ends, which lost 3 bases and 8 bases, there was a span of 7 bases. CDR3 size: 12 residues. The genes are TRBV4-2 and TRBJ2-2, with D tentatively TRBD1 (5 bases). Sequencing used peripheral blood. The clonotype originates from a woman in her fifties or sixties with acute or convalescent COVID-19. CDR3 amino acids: CASSHREGELFF. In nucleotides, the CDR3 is TGTGCCAGCAGCCACAGGGAAGGGGAGCTGTTTTTT.